Following are 24 T cell receptor beta chains from one sample sequenced in a study of spatial heterogeneity in lung cancer. TCRdb used MiXCR to reprocess the 5' RACE reads, holding one entry per CDR3 protein. The table has some 47,000 distinct CDR3 sequences, less than 8.5% seen once. Described time point: sample taken at primary tumor resection. The authors sequenced whole RNA from tumor, nontumor lung or frozen PBMC without sorting. This sample comprised PBMCs, obtained at surgery. These receptors were obtained from a female donor with early-stage non-small cell lung cancer.

This clonotype appeared a few times. The gene calls are TRBV30 and TRBJ1-5, with D perhaps TRBD1 (6 bases). The CDR3 covers 13 residues. CDR1 is GTSNPN, CDR2 SVGIG, per germline (reference sequence). V lost 2 bases and J 10 bases, leaving 15 bases between the germline ends. The CDR3 spells CAWSKGGGQPQHF. CDR3 sequence (DNA): TGTGCCTGGAGTAAGGGGGGCGGGCAACCCCAGCATTTT. The complete variable domain, with remaining parts taken from reference TRBV30 and TRBJ1-5, reads SQTIHQWPATLVQPVGSPLSLECTVEGTSNPNLYWYRQAAGRGLQLLFYSVGIGQISSEVPQNLSASRPQDRQFILSSKKLLLSDSGFYLCAWSKGGGQPQHFGDGTRLSIL.

In its sample, this clonotype was seen many times. The V call is TRBV6-1, the J call TRBJ2-3; TRBD1 is a possible D gene (6 bases). The V end was cut by 6 bases, the J end by 4 bases, with 11 bases between. CDR1 is MNHNS and CDR2 is SASEGT in the germline V gene. The CDR3 extends over 13 amino acids. CDR3 protein: CASSLQGPDTQYF. The CDR3, as DNA: TGTGCCAGCAGCCTACAGGGCCCAGATACGCAGTATTTT.

The rearrangement uses TRBV24-1 and TRBJ2-2, with 15 bases that match TRBD2. The CDR3 covers 18 residues. The germline CDR1 and CDR2 sequences are KGHDR and SFDVKD. The V gene end was trimmed by 4 bases and the J gene end by 2 bases; junction bases not matched to a gene: 4. In DNA form, the CDR3 reads TGTGCCACCAGTGAGTCGGGACTAGCGGGGGGAAACACCGGGGAGCTGTTTTTT. This encodes CATSESGLAGGNTGELFF.

This clonotype has just a few counts. V gene TRBV20-1 combines with J gene TRBJ2-5; TRBD2 aligns across 16 bases. The trim removed 5 bases at V and 3 bases at J, leaving 3 bases unmatched. This CDR3 is 15 amino acids long. CDR1 and CDR2 (germline): DFQATT, SNEGSKA (reference sequence). This CDR3 reads CSADGTSGGEETQYF. The CDR3 coding sequence is TGCAGTGCTGATGGGACTAGCGGGGGGGAAGAGACCCAGTACTTC.

There are a few counts of this clonotype. For the CDR3, the DNA is TGCGCCAGCAGCCAAGACGTGTCAGTCGTCAATGAAAAACTGTTTTTT. This encodes CASSQDVSVVNEKLFF. J is TRBJ1-4 and V is TRBV4-3; D gene unclear. The CDR3 loop spans 16 amino acids. V was clipped by 0 bases and J by 5 bases, with 13 bases between them. Germline values: CDR1 LGHNA, CDR2 YSLEER.

This clonotype showed up many times. The chain couples TRBV2 to TRBJ1-5, with D possibly TRBD1 on 5 matching bases. V shed 4 bases and J shed 0 bases, with 13 bases lying between them. The germline V gene has CDR1 SNHLY and CDR2 FYNNEI. The CDR3 runs to 16 residues. In DNA, the CDR3 is TGTGCCAGCAGTGTCTATTGGGACGATAGCAATCAGCCCCAGCATTTT. As protein: CASSVYWDDSNQPQHF.

In its sample, this clonotype was seen a few times. V gene TRBV2 combines with J gene TRBJ2-4, with 7 bases aligning to TRBD2. The CDR3 runs to 14 residues. CDR1 is SNHLY, CDR2 FYNNEI, per germline. With V trimmed by 7 bases and J by 8 bases, 11 bases remained unmatched. Written as DNA, the CDR3 is TGTGCCAGCAAGGGGCGGGGGTCTTTAGACATTCAGTACTTC. This translates into CASKGRGSLDIQYF. The whole variable domain, filled in from reference TRBV2 and TRBJ2-4, reads EPEVTQTPSHQVTQMGQEVILRCVPISNHLYFYWYRQILGQKVEFLVSFYNNEISEKSEIFDDQFSVERPDGSNFTLKIRSTKLEDSAMYFCASKGRGSLDIQYFGAGTRLSVL.

This clonotype was found a few times. The gene calls are TRBV24-1 and TRBJ1-5; D is undetermined. V lost 4 bases and J 6 bases, leaving 15 bases between the germline ends. The CDR3 spans 15 residues. The germline CDR1 and CDR2 sequences are KGHDR and SFDVKD. In DNA form, the CDR3 reads TGTGCCACCAGTGACCCCCAGGAGTATCTTCAGCCCCAGCATTTT. Its protein is CATSDPQEYLQPQHF.

As for this clonotype: This could be a read error, since a much larger clone is one nucleotide away. The gene calls are TRBV28 and TRBJ2-5, with no clear D. Germline V gene data show CDR1 as MDHEN and CDR2 as SYDVKM. V lost 3 bases and J 7 bases, leaving 15 bases between the germline ends. This CDR3 is built from 14 residues. The DNA of the CDR3 is TGTGCCAGCAGTTTCCCCGGCGGCATGGGGACCCAGTACTTC. Translation gives CASSFPGGMGTQYF.

In its sample, this clonotype was seen many times. The chain recombines TRBV27 with TRBJ1-6; D gene ambiguous. Deletions cut 5 bases from V and 9 bases from J, with 8 bases between. Germline V gene data show CDR1 as MNHEY and CDR2 as SMNVEV (reference sequence). The CDR3 spans 12 residues. The CDR3 loop reads CASSEGRSPLHF. In DNA form, the CDR3 reads TGTGCCAGCAGTGAAGGGCGTTCACCCCTCCACTTT.

This clonotype was observed at least ten times. This chain uses TRBV4-2 with TRBJ2-7; D ambiguous. This CDR3 region has 13 residues. V lost 0 bases and J lost 2, with 5 bases in between. Germline V lookup: CDR1 LGHNA, CDR2 YNFKEQ. CDR3 in DNA: TGTGCCAGCAGCCAAGAACCCACCTACGAGCAGTACTTC. This codes for CASSQEPTYEQYF.

The table lists this clonotype with a few counts. The chain has TRBV9 and TRBJ1-3; D is undetermined. Trimming removed 0 bases at V and 9 bases at J, with 7 bases between. From germline, CDR1 is SGDLS and CDR2 YYNGEE. The CDR3 runs 12 residues. Here the CDR3 reads CASSVATGTIYF. Written as DNA, the CDR3 is TGTGCCAGCAGCGTAGCGACGGGCACCATATATTTT.

This clonotype was found many times. The CDR3 spells CASSSAGVNTGELFF. The DNA of the CDR3 is TGTGCCAGCAGCTCAGCGGGGGTGAACACCGGGGAGCTGTTTTTT. The V call is TRBV2, the J call TRBJ2-2; 8 nucleotides agree with TRBD2. The trim removed 6 bases at V and 1 base at J, leaving 4 bases unmatched. The length of the CDR3 is 15 residues. The germline V gene encodes CDR1 SNHLY and CDR2 FYNNEI.

On this clonotype: A read error may explain this, as a much larger clone is one base away. This chain connects TRBV12-3 or TRBV12-4 to TRBJ2-1; 9 positions match TRBD2. The trim removed 6 bases at V and 7 bases at J, leaving 13 bases unmatched. This CDR3 region has 16 residues. The CDR3 DNA sequence: TGTGCCAGCAGCCCCGAGGCGGGGGGGCAGTGGAATGAGCAGTTCTTC. It specifies CASSPEAGGQWNEQFF.

This clonotype was counted many times. This chain links TRBV30 with TRBJ1-3; D is unresolved. The CDR3 has 14 amino acids. The ends were cut back, 0 bases at V and 0 bases at J, with 6 bases in the middle. Germline lookup yields CDR1 GTSNPN and CDR2 SVGIG (reference sequence). CDR3 amino acids: CAWSVSISGNTIYF. The CDR3 nucleotides read TGTGCCTGGAGTGTCTCAATCTCTGGAAACACCATATATTTT.

This clonotype has just a few counts. The chain is built from TRBV5-1 and TRBJ2-7, with 8 positions matching TRBD2. CDR1 SGHRS and CDR2 YFSETQ come from the germline V gene. This CDR3 region has 16 residues. Losses at the gene ends were 0 bases for V and 4 bases for J; bases not matched to a gene: 9. CDR3 in amino acids: CASSLAVAVAGYEQYF. The CDR3 region has the DNA TGCGCCAGCAGCTTGGCGGTCGCGGTAGCGGGGTACGAGCAGTACTTC.

Ten or more counts support this clonotype. The genes are TRBV4-2 and TRBJ2-3; 7 bases agree with TRBD1. The CDR3 spans 16 residues. Germline loops: CDR1 LGHNA, CDR2 YNFKEQ. Trimming removed 0 bases from V and 6 bases from J; junction bases left unmatched: 9. The CDR3 bases are TGTGCCAGCAGCCAAGAACTGCGCAGGGGGTATGATACGCAGTATTTT. It specifies CASSQELRRGYDTQYF.

In its sample, this clonotype was seen a few times. An end of the junction differs from the germline gene, which may be a read error. The chain couples TRBV10-2 to TRBJ1-2; D possibly corresponds to TRBD1 (5 bases). The CDR3 runs to 12 residues. From germline, CDR1 is WSHSY and CDR2 SAAADI. In DNA form, the CDR3 reads TGCGCCAGCACGCCCGACAGAGATGGCGACACCTTC. Its protein is CASTPDRDGDTF.

This clonotype has just a few counts. This chain joins TRBV27 and TRBJ2-7; 8 bases are shared with TRBD2. The CDR3 has 14 amino acids. V was pared by 5 bases and J by 5 bases, with 8 bases of the junction left unmatched. Germline CDR1 reads MNHEY; CDR2 reads SMNVEV (reference sequence). Written as DNA, the CDR3 is TGTGCCAGCAGTCCCTACGGGGGGGCCGACGAGCAGTACTTC. Translating it yields CASSPYGGADEQYF.

This clonotype was counted only a few times. This chain uses TRBV10-3 with TRBJ2-3, with 11 nucleotides matching TRBD2. This CDR3 comprises 15 residues. Germline CDR1 and CDR2: ENHRY and SYGVKD. After removal of 3 bases from V and 5 bases from J, the junction contained 4 bases not matched to a gene. The CDR3 DNA reads TGTGCCATCAGTGAACTAGCGGGGGATTTAGATACGCAGTATTTT. Encoded protein: CAISELAGDLDTQYF.

This clonotype was counted ten times or more. The chain carries TRBV27 and TRBJ2-5; D is perhaps TRBD1 (6 bases). Germline V gene lookup returns CDR1 MNHEY and CDR2 SMNVEV (reference sequence). The V gene lost 2 bases and the J gene lost 6 bases, with 13 bases spanning the gap. CDR3 length equals 14 residues. In nucleotides, the CDR3 is TGTGCCAGCAGTTTAGTTCCAGGGGTGCAGACCCAGTACTTC. This encodes CASSLVPGVQTQYF.

This clonotype was counted ten times or more. This chain connects TRBV7-8 to TRBJ1-2, with 9 bases aligning to TRBD1. The V and J ends lost 5 bases and 2 bases, in that order; junction bases with no gene match: 6. Per the germline V gene, CDR1 is SGHVS and CDR2 is FQNEAQ. The CDR3 contains 15 residues. The CDR3: CASSPGQGLNYGYTF. CDR3 nucleotides: TGTGCCAGCAGCCCGGGACAGGGACTAAACTATGGCTACACCTTC.

The chain joins TRBV5-1 to TRBJ2-3, with D possibly TRBD2 on 6 matching bases. This CDR3 comprises 17 residues. Trimming removed 3 bases from V and 5 bases from J, with 22 bases in between. CDR1 and CDR2 from the germline V gene are SGHRS and YFSETQ. This CDR3 reads CASSYARDPARGDTQYF. The CDR3 DNA reads TGCGCCAGCAGCTACGCCCGGGACCCGGCGCGGGGAGATACGCAGTATTTT.

This clonotype was recorded a few times. The V and J genes are TRBV4-2 and TRBJ2-7; weak D call: TRBD1 (5 bases). V lost 0 bases to trimming and J lost 4 bases, with 10 bases between them. Per the germline V gene, CDR1 is LGHNA and CDR2 is YNFKEQ. This CDR3 region has 14 residues. CDR3 protein: CASSQEPGSYEQYF. CDR3 DNA: TGTGCCAGCAGCCAAGAGCCAGGGTCGTACGAGCAGTACTTC.